This T cell receptor (beta chain) emerged from a study of T-cell reconstitution after alpha-beta-depleted transplantation in children. General study points: Surviving recipient T cells and thymic progenitors produced the high day-60 TCRbeta diversity seen in some patients. A year post-transplant, T-cell counts and diversity derived mostly from newly produced T cells.

Looked up from germline, CDR1 is DFQATT and CDR2 is SNEGSKA (reference sequence). The CDR3 totals 15 residues. Trimming shortened V by 2 bases and J by 4 bases, and 15 bases separated the two germline ends. For TCRbeta, the library was prepared with unique molecular identifiers. One entry per CDR3 protein results from TCRdb running MiXCR on the PCR reads. This table holds more than 200,000 distinct CDR3 sequences, 20% to 30% found once. The sample holds a few counts of this clonotype. The antigen remains unidentified. The sequencing used PBMCs, mostly from graft donor cells, collected 360 days after TCRalphabeta/CD19-depleted stem cell transplant. This receptor was obtained from a female patient between 2 and 15 years old who had a stem cell transplant for congenital amegakaryocytic thrombocytopenia, so the T cells may come from the graft donor. The V and J genes are TRBV20-1 and TRBJ2-1; D gene uncertain. The DNA of the CDR3 is TGCAGTGCTAGAAATAGTAGGGCCCCGTACAATGAGCAGTTCTTC. This gives the protein CSARNSRAPYNEQFF.